The clone carrying this T cell receptor beta chain was detected only a few times. The record originates from a study of blood T cell repertoires in COVID-19. Study at large: Sources were T cells, B-cell-depleted T cells, or PBMCs; the material itself was cDNA or gDNA.

The V end was cut by 5 bases, the J end by 1 base, with 8 bases between. This CDR3 is built from 14 residues. Germline V gene lookup returns CDR1 SEHNR and CDR2 FQNEAQ (reference sequence). In the original processing: Estimates of nucleated cell counts were drawn from the amplification of reference gene primers. The repertoire was sequenced with immunoSEQ multiplex PCR; TCRdb's copy has only in-frame clones and lacks some. That table supplies the V and J calls and clone size; D and trimming were determined from the DNA. The profile shows fewer than 150,000 clones, 75% to 90% of them singletons. The source material was peripheral blood. The V call is TRBV7-9, the J call TRBJ1-4, with D possibly TRBD1 on 5 matching bases. This sequence originates from a woman in her fifties or sixties who had recovered from COVID-19. The CDR3 coding sequence is TGTGCCAGCAGCGCCAGGGAAACTAATGAAAAACTGTTTTTT. Its protein is CASSARETNEKLFF.